This T cell receptor beta chain was recovered during a study of blood T cell repertoires in COVID-19. Study background: Samples taken during acute and convalescent COVID-19 were collected in the United States, Italy and Spain.

Original analysis: It was from reference gene primer amplification that nucleated cell counts were estimated. Some clones are missing from TCRdb's copy, which holds only in-frame ones; the method was immunoSEQ multiplex PCR. The V and J calls and clone size were taken over from that table, and D and trimming were inferred from the DNA. The repertoire holds 140,000 or so clones, with about 87% as singletons. The CDR3 has 13 amino acids. Germline assignment: CDR1 GTSNPN and CDR2 SVGIG (reference sequence). V was pared by 0 bases and J by 8 bases, with 13 bases between. The sequenced material came from peripheral blood. J is TRBJ1-2 and V is TRBV30; possibly TRBD1 for D (5 bases). The source is a woman aged 50 to 60 with acute or convalescent COVID-19. Written as DNA, the CDR3 is TGTGCCTGGAGTGTACAGGCAGACAGCGGCTACACCTTC. Its translation is CAWSVQADSGYTF.